The table lists the clone carrying this TCR beta chain with a count of one. What it binds is unknown. These data come from a study of blood T cells in healthy people across ages. The length of the CDR3 is 15 residues. V dropped 4 bases and J dropped 3; count of bases not matched to a gene: 8. Germline V gene lookup returns CDR1 MGHRA and CDR2 YSYEKL. Primers used in a second PCR of about 7 to 11 cycles were a sample-barcoded 5' primer and a J-beta primer mix. Every cDNA was tagged by a template-switch adaptor with 12 random nucleotides. TCRdb re-derived calls from the 5' RACE reads in MiXCR, one entry per CDR3 protein. The sample lists around 1.5 million distinct CDR3 sequences, 59% seen once, with over 6.5% in the top ten. Study-level results: Unsorted PBMCs prevented conclusive naive versus antigen-experienced comparison. TCR beta diversity tracked closely with naive T cell percentage. Aged donors had fewer naive CD4+ cells and lower diversity than long-lived donors.

The sequence came from a young man in good health. V is TRBV4-1 and J is TRBJ2-7, with 8 nucleotides matching TRBD2. The sequencing input was blood. This CDR3 is CASSPGASGHYEQYF. The CDR3 DNA sequence: TGCGCCAGCAGCCCTGGAGCTAGCGGGCACTACGAGCAGTACTTC.